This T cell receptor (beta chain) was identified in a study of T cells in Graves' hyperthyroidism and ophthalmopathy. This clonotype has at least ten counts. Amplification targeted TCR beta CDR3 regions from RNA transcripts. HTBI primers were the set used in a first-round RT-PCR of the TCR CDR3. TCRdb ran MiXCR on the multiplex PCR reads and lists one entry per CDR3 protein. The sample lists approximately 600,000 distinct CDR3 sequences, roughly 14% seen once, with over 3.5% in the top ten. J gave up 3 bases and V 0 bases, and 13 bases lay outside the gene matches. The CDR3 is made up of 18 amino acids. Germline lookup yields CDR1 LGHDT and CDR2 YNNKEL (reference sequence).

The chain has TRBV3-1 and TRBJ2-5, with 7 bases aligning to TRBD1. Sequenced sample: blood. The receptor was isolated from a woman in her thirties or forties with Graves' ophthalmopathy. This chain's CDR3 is CASSQEYHLTQGEETQYF. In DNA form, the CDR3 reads TGTGCCAGCAGCCAAGAATACCATCTTACTCAGGGGGAAGAGACCCAGTACTTC.